A single sample gave rise to the 10 T cell receptor beta chains below, sequenced in a study of tumor and adjacent non-tumor tissue in lung cancer. No cell sorting was done before RNA was extracted from the tissue. A modified ARM-PCR protocol with three rounds of nested PCR amplified TCRbeta. TCRdb reanalysed the multiplex PCR reads using MiXCR and keeps one entry per CDR3 protein. Here the sample spans 85,000 to 100,000 distinct CDR3 sequences, roughly 70% being singletons. The specimen sequenced was lung tumor tissue. Receptors were obtained from a man in his 60s with non-small cell lung cancer.

V gene TRBV2 combines with J gene TRBJ2-3, with D maybe TRBD1 (5 bases). CDR3 length: 13 amino acids. Germline V gene sequence: CDR1 SNHLY, CDR2 FYNNEI. Trimming took 7 bases from V and 3 from J, leaving 11 bases between them. The CDR3 nucleotides read TGTGCCAGCAACCTTAGGGGTACAGATACGCAGTATTTT. It is translated as CASNLRGTDTQYF. Together with reference TRBV2 and TRBJ2-3, the CDR3 gives the full variable domain: EPEVTQTPSHQVTQMGQEVILRCVPISNHLYFYWYRQILGQKVEFLVSFYNNEISEKSEIFDDQFSVERPDGSNFTLKIRSTKLEDSAMYFCASNLRGTDTQYFGPGTRLTVL.

This clonotype was observed many times. V gene TRBV12-3 or TRBV12-4 combines with J gene TRBJ1-1, with D possibly matching TRBD1 (6 bases). This CDR3 comprises 16 residues. V dropped 1 base and J dropped 4 bases, with 16 bases sitting between them. The CDR3 spells CASSLGSVGGRTEAFF. The CDR3 nucleotides are TGTGCCAGCAGTTTAGGTTCCGTAGGGGGTCGCACTGAAGCTTTCTTT.

This clonotype was observed a handful of times. Since a much larger clone is just one base distant, this may be a read error. The chain uses TRBV4-2 and TRBJ2-3; TRBD2 aligns across 8 bases. The CDR3 runs to 18 residues. From germline, CDR1 is LGHNA and CDR2 YNFKEQ. CDR3 amino acids: CAGSQDRSAGVSIDTQYF. CDR3 nucleotide sequence: TGTGCCGGCAGCCAAGATCGATCAGCGGGAGTTTCTATAGATACGCAGTATTTT.

As concerns this clonotype: This CDR3 is missing its conserved last phenylalanine or tryptophan, likely due to a read error. The chain is built from TRBV4-1 and TRBJ2-1; D is uncertain. Germline values: CDR1 MGHRA, CDR2 YSYEKL. This CDR3 has 15 residues. DNA of the CDR3: TGCGCCATCAGCCAAGATGAAAGGTTCTACAATGAGCAGTTCCTC. This encodes CAISQDERFYNEQFL.

There are a few counts of this clonotype. At one end, the junction sequence differs from germline, possibly due to a read error. The CDR3 coding sequence is TGTGCCAGCAATTACAATGGCGGGGGAGGGTATACGCAGTATTTT. Residues: CASNYNGGGGYTQYF. V gene TRBV6-5 combines with J gene TRBJ2-3; TRBD2 matches 7 bases. CDR1 MNHEY and CDR2 SVGAGI come from the germline V gene. There are 15 residues in the CDR3.

The table lists this clonotype with a few counts. An end of the junction differs from the germline gene, which may be a read error. The chain has TRBV12-3 or TRBV12-4 and TRBJ2-6; a weak D match, TRBD1 (6 bases). The CDR3 consists of 16 residues. Here the CDR3 DNA reads TGTGTCAGCGGTAACACAAACAGGGTTGGGGCCAACGTCCTGACTTTC. Translating it yields CVSGNTNRVGANVLTF.

The rearrangement uses TRBV6-6 and TRBJ2-3; no clear D gene. The CDR3 spans 15 residues. The germline V gene has CDR1 MNHNY and CDR2 SVGAGI (reference sequence). V was clipped by 7 bases and J by 15 bases, with 29 bases between them. CDR3 amino acids: CASTNGDLSTDTNYF. The CDR3 DNA follows: TGTGCCAGCACCAACGGTGATCTAAGCACAGATACGAATTATTTT.

As regards this clonotype: A much larger clonotype is one base distant, so this may be a read error. V gene TRBV7-9 combines with J gene TRBJ1-1, with no clear D. V was trimmed by 7 bases and J by 0 bases, leaving 12 bases between them. CDR3 length: 14 residues. Germline loops: CDR1 SEHNR, CDR2 FQNEAQ (reference sequence). The DNA for the CDR3 is TGTGCCAGCAACCAAAGACCTATGAACACTGAAGCTTTCTTT. Translating it yields CASNQRPMNTEAFF.

This clonotype appeared a few times. This chain's CDR3 is CATSNLRTSSGGRAEQFF. The CDR3, as DNA: TGTGCCACCAGTAACCTTCGGACTAGCTCAGGGGGCCGGGCTGAGCAGTTCTTC. This chain joins TRBV24-1 and TRBJ2-1; tentatively, D is TRBD1 or TRBD2 (8 bases each). The CDR3 covers 18 residues. In germline, CDR1 is KGHDR, CDR2 SFDVKD. The V and J ends lost 6 bases and 9 bases respectively, with 29 bases between them.

On this clonotype: A read error may account for a junction end that differs from germline. The chain couples TRBV5-4 to TRBJ1-1; no clear D. Germline V CDR1 and CDR2: SGHNT, YYREEE (reference sequence). The CDR3 consists of 14 residues. CDR3 bases: TGTGCCAGCAGCTTGGAACAGTCGAACTCTGAAGCTTTCTTT. Its protein is CASSLEQSNSEAFF.